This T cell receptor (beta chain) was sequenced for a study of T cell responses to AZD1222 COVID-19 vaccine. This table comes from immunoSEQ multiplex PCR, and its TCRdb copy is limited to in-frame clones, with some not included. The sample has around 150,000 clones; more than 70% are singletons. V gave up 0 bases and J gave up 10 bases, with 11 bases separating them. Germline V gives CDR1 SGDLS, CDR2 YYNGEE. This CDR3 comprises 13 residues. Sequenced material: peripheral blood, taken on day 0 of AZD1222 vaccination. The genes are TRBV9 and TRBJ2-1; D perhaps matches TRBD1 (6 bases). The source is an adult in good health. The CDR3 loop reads CASSVVGGIEQFF. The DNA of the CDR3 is TGTGCCAGCAGCGTAGTTGGGGGCATAGAGCAGTTCTTC. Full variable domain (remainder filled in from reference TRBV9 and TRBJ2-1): DSGVTQTPKHLITATGQRVTLRCSPRSGDLSVYWYQQSLDQGLQFLIQYYNGEERAKGNILERFSAQQFPDLHSELNLSSLELGDSALYFCASSVVGGIEQFFGPGTRLTVL.